This T cell receptor beta chain was recorded in a study of cytomegalovirus exposure and HLA in healthy donors. Primers for the PCR totalled 60 Vbeta and 13 Jbeta. Assay used: immunoSEQ multiplex PCR; TCRdb lists only in-frame clones, some missing. The sample shows 150,000 to 200,000 clones, roughly 80% of them seen only once. CDR1 and CDR2 (germline): LNHDA, SQIVND (reference sequence). V lost 5 bases to trimming and J lost 6 bases; unmatched junction nucleotides: 6. CDR3 length: 13 residues. The V call is TRBV19, the J call TRBJ1-2, with TRBD1 matching 7 bases. The clonotype originates from a male donor in good health and CMV-seropositive. The specimen sequenced was PBMCs. The CDR3 DNA is TGTGCCAGTAGTCTTACCGGGACAGATGGCTACACCTTC. Translation gives CASSLTGTDGYTF.